This T cell receptor (beta chain) originates from a study of shared clonotypes between healthy human individuals. This clone appeared once. With 7 bases clipped from V and 5 bases from J, the junction kept 9 bases outside the gene matches. The germline gives CDR1 MNHEY, CDR2 SMNVEV (reference sequence). The CDR3 totals 15 residues. The input for sorted-subset replicate PCRs was approximately 190 ng DNA, about 30,000 T cell genomes. Clones were read by immunoSEQ multiplex PCR, and TCRdb kept only the in-frame ones, dropping some. This sample has around 1.9 million clones; 85% to 95% occur once, and the top ten carry under 2%. Positively selected for CCR7, the CD45RO-negative cells used as naive CD8 cells excluded terminally differentiated effector memory CD45RA+ cells.

Sequences were obtained from naive CD8+ T cells from PBMCs. The chain links TRBV27 to TRBJ2-7; 12 bases match TRBD2. This receptor was taken from a man aged 18 to 30 in good health. Some clones in this sample may be carry-over from other donors' samples. The CDR3 is CASTFGLAGLNEQYF. The CDR3 nucleotides are TGTGCCAGCACCTTTGGACTAGCGGGACTCAACGAGCAGTACTTC.